This is a list of T cell receptor beta chains from one sample in a study of shared clonotypes between healthy human individuals. Data came from immunoSEQ multiplex PCR; TCRdb stores just in-frame clones and leaves some out. The data hold approximately 1,500,000 clones, with 95% to 99% observed a single time. Sample: naive CD4+ T cells sorted from blood. The receptor source for this set is a man younger than 45 in good health. Both conserved end residues are part of each CDR3. A D gene is named only where the DNA matches it firmly. Not every row has a clone size; where given, it reads once, few, many or a size class.

DNA,CDR3,J,V,size,D,length
TGTGCCAGCTCACATAAGGGGGGACAGCCCAATCAGCCCCAGCATTTT,CASSHKGGQPNQPQHF,TRBJ1-5,TRBV18,NA,TRBD1,16
TGTGCCAGCAGTTCCGACAGAGAGGAAGAGACCCAGTACTTC,CASSSDREEETQYF,TRBJ2-5,TRBV6-5,NA,NA,14
TGTGCCAGCAGTTCGCCTCCTGGTCTCAAGGACCTGAACTTC,CASSSPPGLKDLNF,TRBJ2-7,TRBV28,NA,NA,14
TGTGCCAGCAGCTTAGCCGGGAACACTGAAGCTTTCTTT,CASSLAGNTEAFF,TRBJ1-1,TRBV7-2,NA,NA,13
TGTGCCAGCAGCTCAACTGATCAGCCCCAGCATTTT,CASSSTDQPQHF,TRBJ1-5,TRBV7-9,NA,NA,12
TGTGCCAGCAGCACGACAGGGTTGATTCAGCCCCAGCATTTT,CASSTTGLIQPQHF,TRBJ1-5,TRBV7-9,NA,TRBD1,14
TGCGCCAGCATGGGGGGAAACACCATATATTTT,CASMGGNTIYF,TRBJ1-3,TRBV5-1,NA,NA,11
TGTGCCAGTAGTATAGAGGACAGGGGCGGCTATGGCTACACCTTC,CASSIEDRGGYGYTF,TRBJ1-2,TRBV19,NA,TRBD1,15
TGCGCCAGCAGCTTCGCTAGCATAGCGGGAGGGAATGAGCAGTTCTTC,CASSFASIAGGNEQFF,TRBJ2-1,TRBV5-1,NA,TRBD2,16
TGTGCCAGCAGCCCTCGCTTTGTTACGCAGTATTTT,CASSPRFVTQYF,TRBJ2-3,TRBV28,NA,NA,12
TGCAGCGTTGAAGAGCCGGGGGGCGATGGCTACACCTTC,CSVEEPGGDGYTF,TRBJ1-2,TRBV29-1,once,NA,13
TGTGCCAGCAGCTTCCTGGGACAGTACACAGATACGCAGTATTTT,CASSFLGQYTDTQYF,TRBJ2-3,TRBV5-8,NA,TRBD1,15
TGTGCCAGCAGCTTAGCGCAGGGGGGCCCCTATGGCTACACCTTC,CASSLAQGGPYGYTF,TRBJ1-2,TRBV7-8,NA,TRBD1,15
TGTGCCACCCATCCACGGGGACTAGAGGAGACCCAGTACTTC,CATHPRGLEETQYF,TRBJ2-5,TRBV6-6,NA,TRBD2,14
TGTGCCAGCAGTTACCCGGCTTTAGGTGAGCAGTTCTTC,CASSYPALGEQFF,TRBJ2-1,TRBV6-5,NA,NA,13
TGTGCCAGCAGCTCCCTCCGGGACAGGGGACATGAGCAGTTCTTC,CASSSLRDRGHEQFF,TRBJ2-1,TRBV7-6,NA,TRBD1,15
TGTGCCAGCTCCGTCATAGCGGGCGAAAAACTGTTTTTT,CASSVIAGEKLFF,TRBJ1-4,TRBV7-2,NA,NA,13
TGTGCCAGCTCAGTACAGAGGTACGAGCAGTACTTC,CASSVQRYEQYF,TRBJ2-7,TRBV18,once,NA,12
TGTGCCAGCAGCATATCGGGACAGTTGTATGAGCAGTTCTTC,CASSISGQLYEQFF,TRBJ2-1,TRBV9,NA,TRBD1,14
TGCAGCGTTGAAACGCTAGCGGGAGAAACCTACAATGAGCAGTTCTTC,CSVETLAGETYNEQFF,TRBJ2-1,TRBV29-1,once,TRBD2,16
TGTGCCAGCAGTGAAAGACTAGCGGGAGCCGGTGAGCAGTTCTTC,CASSERLAGAGEQFF,TRBJ2-1,TRBV25-1,NA,TRBD2,15
TGTGCCAGCAGCGTAGGCCAAACAGGGGGCACGATGCGGAGATCCACAGATACGCAGTATTTT,CASSVGQTGGTMRRSTDTQYF,TRBJ2-3,TRBV9,NA,TRBD1,21
TGTGCCAGCAGTTATAATTCGGCAGGGTCATCCTACGAGCAGTACTTC,CASSYNSAGSSYEQYF,TRBJ2-7,TRBV6-5,NA,NA,16
TGTGCCAGTACCCCCAGTGTGGGACAGGGCAATCAGTCCCAGCATTTT,CASTPSVGQGNQSQHF,TRBJ1-5,TRBV19,once,TRBD1,16
TGTGCCAGCAGTGAAGCCGGCCTAGGCAATGAGCAGTTCTTC,CASSEAGLGNEQFF,TRBJ2-1,TRBV2,NA,NA,14
TGCGCCAGCAGACCAGACAGGGGGCAACCCCGATCCTCCTCTGGGGCCAACGTCCTGACTTTC,CASRPDRGQPRSSSGANVLTF,TRBJ2-6,TRBV5-1,NA,TRBD1,21
TGTGCCAGCAGCTTACAGGGGAATGGCAACGAGCAGTACTTC,CASSLQGNGNEQYF,TRBJ2-7,TRBV11-2,once,NA,14
TGTGCCAGCAGCTTCGGACTAGCGGGAGACGATGAGCAGTTCTTC,CASSFGLAGDDEQFF,TRBJ2-1,TRBV7-3,NA,TRBD2,15
TGCGCCAGCAGGGAGACAGGGGACAACTATGGCTACACCTTC,CASRETGDNYGYTF,TRBJ1-2,TRBV5-1,NA,TRBD1,14
TGTGCCAGTAGTATCGAGGCAGGAGGAAACACCATATATTTT,CASSIEAGGNTIYF,TRBJ1-3,TRBV19,NA,NA,14
TGTGCCAGCAGTTTATCTAGGTGGGGGGACAGGGTGCACGAGCAGTACTTC,CASSLSRWGDRVHEQYF,TRBJ2-7,TRBV27,NA,TRBD1,17
TGTGCCAGCAGTATGGGGGCGACGGGTGGCTACACCTTC,CASSMGATGGYTF,TRBJ1-2,TRBV28,NA,NA,13
TGTGCCAGCTCACTAAAGACGGTCGAGCAGTACTTC,CASSLKTVEQYF,TRBJ2-7,TRBV18,NA,NA,12
TGTGCCAGCAGCGTAGGTGCCGGGGAAGGGGGGCCCATTTCCTTC,CASSVGAGEGGPISF,TRBJ2-7,TRBV9,once,NA,15
TGTGCCAGCAGCTTAGGAGGGGGAGCAACTAATGAAAAACTGTTTTTT,CASSLGGGATNEKLFF,TRBJ1-4,TRBV7-9,once,NA,16
TGTGCCAGCAGCCAGGACGGACGAGCTGGAAACACCATATATTTT,CASSQDGRAGNTIYF,TRBJ1-3,TRBV2,NA,NA,15
TGCAGTACAAGACGACCTGAAAAACTGTTTTTT,CSTRRPEKLFF,TRBJ1-4,TRBV20-1,once,NA,11
TGCGCCAGCAGATTAATCAATGAGCAGTTCTTC,CASRLINEQFF,TRBJ2-1,TRBV10-2,NA,NA,11
TGTGCCAGCAGTCGCCGGACAGGGGGCAGCACAGATACGCAGTATTTT,CASSRRTGGSTDTQYF,TRBJ2-3,TRBV27,NA,TRBD1,16
TGTGCCAGTAGTATCTGGCAGGGGCGGGCCGGGGAGCTGTTTTTT,CASSIWQGRAGELFF,TRBJ2-2,TRBV19,NA,NA,15
TGTGCCAGCAAAGGGGAAACGAAAGCTTTCTTT,CASKGETKAFF,TRBJ1-1,TRBV6-1,NA,NA,11
TGTGCCAGCAGCTTGGCCCAGGGATCTGGGGCCAACGTCCTGACTTTC,CASSLAQGSGANVLTF,TRBJ2-6,TRBV7-9,once,NA,16
TGCACCAGCAGCCAAGATTGTAGCGAGCCCTTC,CTSSQDCSEPF,TRBJ2-7,TRBV1,once,NA,11
TGCAGCGTAGACCCTGGACAGGGCACTGGAAACACCATATATTTT,CSVDPGQGTGNTIYF,TRBJ1-3,TRBV29-1,NA,TRBD1,15
TGTGCCAGCTCACCCCTCCCATTTAACACCGGGGAGCTGTTTTTT,CASSPLPFNTGELFF,TRBJ2-2,TRBV18,NA,NA,15
TGTGCCAGCAGTTACGAGGGTAACTATGGCTACACCTTC,CASSYEGNYGYTF,TRBJ1-2,TRBV6-6,NA,NA,13
TGCGCCAGCAGCCCGGGACTAGCGGGTCCGAGCAGGGAGACCCAGTACTTC,CASSPGLAGPSRETQYF,TRBJ2-5,TRBV5-1,NA,TRBD2,17
TGTGCCAGCTCACCATTAGCGGGAGGGAGCACAGATACGCAGTATTTT,CASSPLAGGSTDTQYF,TRBJ2-3,TRBV18,once,TRBD2,16